The 16 T cell receptor beta chains below come from one sample, sequenced in a study of cytomegalovirus exposure and HLA in healthy donors. The PCR employed 60 Vbeta primers together with 13 Jbeta primers. Method: immunoSEQ multiplex PCR; TCRdb's copy keeps in-frame clones and lacks some. The data show 200,000 or so clones, approximately 80% seen once. The source material was PBMCs. These receptors came from a woman aged 25 to 39 in good health and CMV-seropositive.

This clone has a single count. The chain joins TRBV2 to TRBJ2-7; TRBD1 agrees at 11 bases. The CDR3 consists of 15 residues. V was clipped by 6 bases and J by 4 bases; unmatched bases: 8. The germline CDR1 and CDR2 sequences are SNHLY and FYNNEI. CDR3 sequence reads: CASSPDRGLVYEQYF. CDR3 in DNA: TGTGCCAGCAGCCCGGACAGGGGGCTAGTATACGAGCAGTACTTC.

This clone has more than one count but fewer than ten. V gene TRBV9 combines with J gene TRBJ2-1; 10 bases line up with TRBD2. After removal of 1 base from V and 4 bases from J, the junction contained 5 bases not matched to a gene. Germline CDR1 SGDLS, CDR2 YYNGEE. CDR3 length equals 16 residues. CDR3 sequence: CASSVLGLAVYNEQFF. The CDR3 DNA reads TGTGCCAGCAGCGTACTCGGACTAGCGGTATACAATGAGCAGTTCTTC.

The chain uses TRBV5-1 and TRBJ2-7; 15 positions agree with TRBD2. The V gene end was trimmed by 6 bases and the J gene end by 0 bases; junction bases not matched to a gene: 10. CDR1 is SGHRS and CDR2 is YFSETQ in the germline V gene. The CDR3 is 18 residues long. The CDR3, as DNA: TGCGCCAGCACCCCGGGACTAGCGGGAGGCCACCTCTCCTACGAGCAGTACTTC. Protein product: CASTPGLAGGHLSYEQYF.

The chain joins TRBV7-8 to TRBJ2-7; TRBD1 aligns across 10 bases. The junction had 6 bases not matched to a gene; V was cut back by 6 bases and J by 4 bases. The CDR3 totals 14 residues. Germline CDR1 reads SGHVS; CDR2 reads FQNEAQ. CDR3 amino acids: CASSHPGQGYEQYF. CDR3 bases: TGTGCCAGCAGTCATCCGGGACAGGGGTACGAGCAGTACTTC.

This clone occurred once. Different DNA sequences within this sample yield the same CDR3. The chain has TRBV28 and TRBJ1-2; D may be TRBD1 (5 bases). V dropped 3 bases and J dropped 4 bases, with 9 bases sitting between them. The CDR3 has 13 amino acids. Germline CDR1 and CDR2: MDHEN and SYDVKM. The CDR3 bases are TGTGCCAGCAGTTTGCAGGGCGTCTATGGCTACACCTTC. This translates into CASSLQGVYGYTF.

The rearrangement links TRBV4-2 to TRBJ2-1; 7 bases fit TRBD2. This CDR3 contains 18 residues. Trimming took 1 base from V and 6 from J; bases not matched to a gene: 15. Germline CDR1 and CDR2: LGHNA and YNFKEQ. The CDR3 region has the DNA TGTGCCAGCAGCCAAGGTACTAGGGGCGGGAGTAGGTCCAATGAGCAGTTCTTC. It specifies CASSQGTRGGSRSNEQFF.

The chain has TRBV11-3 and TRBJ2-1; D is possibly TRBD2 (7 bases). CDR3 length: 16 residues. Germline CDR1 reads SGHNT; CDR2 reads YENEEA. The ends were cut back, 4 bases at V and 2 bases at J, with 15 bases in the middle. As DNA, the CDR3 is TGTGCCAGCAGCTCCGGGGGCGGGGGCGCCTACAATGAGCAGTTCTTC. Protein sequence: CASSSGGGGAYNEQFF.

V usage is TRBV6-4 and J usage is TRBJ2-1; 10 bases align to TRBD2. The CDR3 loop spans 16 amino acids. The germline V gene has CDR1 MRHNA and CDR2 SNTAGT. Unmatched junction bases numbered 6, after V lost 3 bases and J lost 4 bases. The CDR3: CASSEKSGRDYNEQFF. For the CDR3, the DNA is TGTGCCAGCAGTGAAAAAAGCGGGAGGGATTACAATGAGCAGTTCTTC.

The rearrangement joins TRBV5-1 to TRBJ2-2; 8 bases agree with TRBD2. Germline values: CDR1 SGHRS, CDR2 YFSETQ. This CDR3 comprises 16 residues. V trimming: 2 bases; J trimming: 3 bases; junction bases outside the gene matches: 6. CDR3 loop: CASSLTSGKYTGELFF. The CDR3 bases are TGCGCCAGCAGCTTAACTAGCGGTAAATACACCGGGGAGCTGTTTTTT.

This chain uses TRBV4-1 with TRBJ1-1; D is unclear. This CDR3 spans 13 amino acids. Per germline, CDR1 MGHRA and CDR2 YSYEKL. The V and J ends lost 0 bases and 4 bases respectively, with 6 bases between them. The CDR3, as DNA: TGCGCCAGCAGCCAAGATTCGGTCACTGAAGCTTTCTTT. Translated: CASSQDSVTEAFF.

J is TRBJ1-4 and V is TRBV6-5, with D uncertain. Germline loops: CDR1 MNHEY, CDR2 SVGAGI. This CDR3 has 12 amino acids. Trimming pared 6 bases from V and 8 bases from J, leaving 10 bases between. The CDR3 bases are TGTGCCAGCAGGGGAGATTTGGAAAAACTGTTTTTT. Protein: CASRGDLEKLFF.

V is TRBV19 and J is TRBJ1-5; D not certain. V lost 8 bases, J lost 1 base, and 9 bases lay in between. The CDR3 sequence is 13 residues long. Germline V gives CDR1 LNHDA, CDR2 SQIVND (reference sequence). The chain's CDR3 is CASCEGSNQPQHF. CDR3 nucleotide sequence: TGTGCCAGTTGCGAGGGAAGCAATCAGCCCCAGCATTTT.

The genes are TRBV19 and TRBJ2-1; perhaps TRBD2 as D (5 bases). The germline V gene has CDR1 LNHDA and CDR2 SQIVND (reference sequence). V lost 10 bases to trimming and J lost 8 bases, with 15 bases between them. The CDR3 extends over 12 amino acids. CDR3 in DNA: TGTGCCACCGCCCAAACGAGGGATGAGCAGTTCTTC. It codes for CATAQTRDEQFF.

The chain uses TRBV7-2 and TRBJ1-4, with TRBD1 identical over 10 bases. CDR1 and CDR2 (germline): SGHTA, FQGNSA. This CDR3 has 14 amino acids. The junction had 11 bases not matched to a gene; V was cut back by 5 bases and J by 14 bases. The CDR3 DNA sequence: TGTGCCAGCAGCGCCGACAGGGGGCCTGGACGGCTGTTTTTT. Its protein is CASSADRGPGRLFF.

The chain uses TRBV5-8 and TRBJ2-7; D is uncertain. The CDR3 spans 12 residues. V was shortened by 1 base and J by 4 bases, with 6 bases between the two germline ends. Per germline, CDR1 SGHTS and CDR2 YDEGEE. The DNA for the CDR3 is TGTGCCAGCAGCTTGTTGGCTTACGAGCAGTACTTC. As protein: CASSLLAYEQYF.

J is TRBJ2-1 and V is TRBV5-4; TRBD2 aligns across 10 bases. J lost 7 bases, V lost 4 bases, and 8 bases had no gene match. The CDR3 loop spans 15 amino acids. Germline CDR1 is SGHNT and CDR2 is YYREEE (reference sequence). The CDR3 region is CASSVPLAGRNEQFF. For the CDR3, the DNA is TGTGCCAGCAGCGTCCCACTAGCGGGGAGGAATGAGCAGTTCTTC.